This is a list of T cell receptor beta chains from one sample in a study of tumor-infiltrating lymphocytes in primary liver carcinoma. TCRdb ran MiXCR on the multiplex PCR reads and lists one entry per CDR3 protein. The data contain about 310,000 distinct CDR3 sequences, 65% of them singletons. Sequences were obtained from peripheral blood. These receptor sequences come from a man aged 40-55 years with primary liver carcinoma and hepatitis B virus infection. Both conserved end residues are part of each CDR3. Fields, in order: V gene, CDR3 length, J gene, CDR3 protein.

>TRBV5-1|14|TRBJ1-1
CASSLDGADAEAFF
>TRBV30|14|TRBJ2-7
CAWRQRQGTDEQYF
>TRBV6-5|13|TRBJ2-5
CANSRDSWETQYF
>TRBV10-3|14|TRBJ2-5
CAISGRGPSETQYF
>TRBV11-1|15|TRBJ2-1
CASSSTGGPYNGQFF
>TRBV10-3|14|TRBJ2-2
CAAKGGSSTGELFF
>TRBV10-3|13|TRBJ2-2
CAISLGATGELYF
>TRBV29-1|14|TRBJ1-2
CSVRFRGGGNGYTF
>TRBV6-1|16|TRBJ2-5
CASSAMQESKIETQYF
>TRBV5-1|15|TRBJ2-7
CASSPGTSGGYEQYF
>TRBV21-1|9|TRBJ1-2
CASSKGVPF
>TRBV30|14|TRBJ2-2
CAWRSQGGSGELFF
>TRBV7-9|14|TRBJ2-5
CASSLGAGGETQYF
>TRBV11-2|16|TRBJ2-3
CASSWGGLPGIDTQYF
>TRBV6-5|14|TRBJ2-1
CASRCSGSRNEQFF
>TRBV12-3/TRBV12-4|14|TRBJ2-7
CASRLAGGLYEQYF
>TRBV12-3/TRBV12-4|13|TRBJ1-1
CARSQWIGTEAFF
>TRBV30|18|TRBJ2-1
CAWNGRLGSPAPYNEQFF
>TRBV18|16|TRBJ2-7
CASSPPIAGGDGKRYF
>TRBV30|12|TRBJ2-1
CAWGGQSNEQFF
>TRBV6-2/TRBV6-3|14|TRBJ2-7
CASSRLQGAYEQYF
>TRBV10-2|15|TRBJ2-1
CASSLSHHSYNEQFF
>TRBV5-1|14|TRBJ2-1
CASSSWDRTNEQFF
>TRBV11-1|15|TRBJ1-1
CASSPRQGRNTEAFF
>TRBV11-2|17|TRBJ2-3
CASSLEVAGPGSDTQYF
>TRBV5-1|14|TRBJ2-1
CASSSLPSYNEQFF
>TRBV11-2|14|TRBJ2-3
CASSQGSVTDTHYF
>TRBV29-1|15|TRBJ2-2
CSVEWRGRDTGELFF
>TRBV29-1|15|TRBJ1-6
CSARRTALYNSPLHF
>TRBV6-2/TRBV6-3|22|TRBJ2-1
CAGSFPIEAWVLAGERVNEQFF
>TRBV6-5|16|TRBJ2-1
CASSSYRGHGEDEQFF
>TRBV5-1|17|TRBJ2-2
CASSPGTSGTNTGELFF
>TRBV7-9|16|TRBJ1-3
CASSLMGQGAGNTIYF
>TRBV11-2|15|TRBJ2-6
CASRTDSSGANVLTF
>TRBV5-6|15|TRBJ2-1
CASSFRRTTYNEQFF
>TRBV5-6|15|TRBJ2-2
CASSLGSVRTGELFF
>TRBV11-1|14|TRBJ2-2
CASSLEFHTGELFF
>TRBV28|9|TRBJ1-2
CASSFPRIF
>TRBV6-1|14|TRBJ2-1
CARWSGRADNEQFF
>TRBV4-2|16|TRBJ1-5
CGSSQDLGQVNQPQQF
>TRBV6-1|14|TRBJ1-1
CASSVVRGGPEAFF
>TRBV5-4|14|TRBJ2-1
CASRSRVAEWEQFF
>TRBV29-1|14|TRBJ2-2
CSVGIETNIGELFF
>TRBV11-2|17|TRBJ2-7
CASSLGTNVGGFHEQYF
>TRBV5-5|14|TRBJ2-3
CASSFWGSTDTQYF
>TRBV11-2|14|TRBJ2-5
CASSLQGDQETQYF
>TRBV10-3|13|TRBJ1-1
CAISLRGGTEAFF
>TRBV10-3|14|TRBJ2-3
CANSVDRSTDTQYF
>TRBV6-1|12|TRBJ1-1
CASSLTGAGAFF
>TRBV29-1|14|TRBJ2-1
CSGTVSGVYNEHFF
>TRBV20-1|11|TRBJ2-5
CSADTLETQYF
>TRBV28|11|TRBJ1-4
CASGSGTKLFF
>TRBV10-3|12|TRBJ2-1
CAIKGADNEHFF
>TRBV10-3|15|TRBJ2-1
CAISEPAGPYNEQFF
>TRBV6-6|15|TRBJ2-1
CASFTGTSGAGEQFF
>TRBV5-1|16|TRBJ2-3
CASSPGASGSSDTQYF
>TRBV5-1|14|TRBJ2-7
CASSLWTSGGEQYF